This T cell receptor (beta chain) was sequenced in a study of blood T cell repertoires in COVID-19. The CDR3 covers 14 residues. The ends lost 6 bases at V and 4 bases at J; junction bases unmatched: 5. Per germline, CDR1 SGHAT and CDR2 FQNNGV. In the authors' workflow: Estimates of nucleated cell counts were drawn from the amplification of reference gene primers. Using immunoSEQ multiplex PCR, the repertoire was profiled, and TCRdb retains in-frame clones only, with some absent. That table supplies the V and J calls and clone size; D and trimming were determined from the DNA. There are about 200,000 clones in the sample; around four fifths occur only once, and 14% to 15% lies in the top ten.

The source of this sequence is a man in his forties who had recovered from COVID-19. The chain is built from TRBV11-2 and TRBJ1-3, with 8 bases matching TRBD1. Sequences were obtained from PBMCs or T cells enriched from blood (not recorded which). For the CDR3, the DNA is TGTGCCAGCAGTCCGACAGGGGCAGGAAACACCATATATTTT. This gives the protein CASSPTGAGNTIYF.